Below are 4 T cell receptor beta chains sequenced from a single sample in a study of blood T cell repertoires in COVID-19. Sequenced by immunoSEQ multiplex PCR; TCRdb stores in-frame clones only, minus some. This sample yields 230,000 or so clones, of which 80% to 90% are seen a single time; less than 4.5% belongs to the top ten. The sequenced material came from PBMCs or T cells enriched from blood (not recorded which). Receptor source: a woman aged 40 to 49 with acute COVID-19.

The chain carries TRBV18 and TRBJ1-2; TRBD1 agrees at 8 bases. The J segment lost 8 bases and the V segment lost 2 bases, leaving 7 bases of the junction unmatched. The CDR3 runs 14 residues. Per the germline V gene, CDR1 is KGHSH and CDR2 is LQKENI. CDR3 nucleotide sequence: TGTGCCAGCTCACCAGGGCACAGGGGGGACGGCTACACCTTC. Translating it yields CASSPGHRGDGYTF.

The chain has TRBV7-2 and TRBJ2-7; 12 nucleotides agree with TRBD2. CDR1 is SGHTA and CDR2 is FQGNSA in the germline V gene. CDR3 length equals 14 residues. Losses at the gene ends were 6 bases for V and 10 bases for J; bases not matched to a gene: 10. CDR3 DNA sequence: TGTGCCAGCAGTCAAGTCAGGACTAGCGGGGAACAGTACTTC. Amino acid sequence: CASSQVRTSGEQYF.

This chain uses TRBV15 with TRBJ1-1; the D gene is possibly TRBD1 (6 bases). Germline-derived CDR1 and CDR2 are LNHNV and YYDKDF (reference sequence). Trimming shortened V by 4 bases and J by 3 bases, and 15 bases separated the two germline ends. The CDR3 is 15 residues long. The CDR3 sequence is CATSTAGGGYTEAFF. CDR3 in DNA: TGTGCCACCAGCACCGCGGGAGGGGGATACACTGAAGCTTTCTTT.

This chain joins TRBV3-1 (or the pseudogene TRBV3-2) and TRBJ2-2; maybe TRBD2 (5 bases). The CDR3 is made up of 17 amino acids. V lost 4 bases to trimming and J lost 0 bases, with 15 bases between them. Per the germline V gene, CDR1 is LGHDT and CDR2 is YNNKEL (reference sequence). The CDR3 DNA follows: TGTGCCAGCAGCCCCCGAAGTGGGAGAGCGAACACCGGGGAGCTGTTTTTT. This encodes CASSPRSGRANTGELFF.